This TCR beta chain was sequenced for a study of blood T cell repertoires in COVID-19. CDR1 and CDR2 (germline): GTSNPN, SVGIG (reference sequence). The CDR3 covers 11 residues. V shed 8 bases and J shed 5 bases, with 12 bases lying between them. TCRdb's table, derived via immunoSEQ multiplex PCR, lists solely in-frame clones and lacks some. The data contain fewer than 400,000 clones, 80% to 95% of them singletons. The TCR sequence derives from a woman aged 30 to 39 who had recovered from COVID-19. The sequencing sample was made of PBMCs or T cells enriched from blood (not recorded which). The V and J genes are TRBV30 and TRBJ2-5; perhaps TRBD2 as D (7 bases). The CDR3 DNA reads TGTGCCGGGGGGGGGCACGAGACCCAGTACTTC. Translation gives CAGGGHETQYF.